The rows below give T cell receptor beta chains drawn from one sample of a study of radiotherapy plus CTLA-4 blockade in lung cancer. Sequenced by immunoSEQ multiplex PCR; TCRdb stores in-frame clones only, minus some. The sample lists around 40,000 clones, more than 60% occurring once. Sample: peripheral blood, taken from a patient treated with radiotherapy plus ipilimumab. These TCRs come from a human donor with non-small cell lung cancer who had stable disease on radiotherapy plus ipilimumab. Both conserved end residues are part of each CDR3. The order of the fields is D gene, clone size, J gene, V gene, CDR3 length, CDR3 protein, CDR3 DNA. The D gene is left open where the match is weak. Part of the rows lack a size; the others show once, few, many or a class for expanded clones.

d_gene: .
abundance: .
j_gene: TRBJ2-5
v_gene: TRBV2
len: 11
CDR3aa: CASSSKETQYF
CDR3nt: TGTGCCAGCAGTTCTAAGGAGACCCAGTACTTC

d_gene: .
abundance: few
j_gene: TRBJ1-5
v_gene: TRBV6-1
len: 15
CDR3aa: CASRSLETENQPQHF
CDR3nt: TGTGCCAGCAGAAGCTTAGAGACAGAGAATCAGCCCCAGCATTTT

d_gene: .
abundance: .
j_gene: TRBJ1-2
v_gene: TRBV4-1
len: 14
CDR3aa: CASSQVGGRSGYTF
CDR3nt: TGCGCCAGCAGCCAAGTCGGGGGGCGTTCTGGCTACACCTTC

d_gene: TRBD1
abundance: few
j_gene: TRBJ2-1
v_gene: TRBV10-3
len: 15
CDR3aa: CAISEGQGRNNEQFF
CDR3nt: TGTGCCATCAGTGAGGGACAGGGGCGGAACAATGAGCAGTTCTTC

d_gene: TRBD2
abundance: .
j_gene: TRBJ2-1
v_gene: TRBV29-1
len: 15
CDR3aa: CSAYNSGVSYNEQFF
CDR3nt: TGCAGCGCGTATAATAGCGGGGTCTCCTACAATGAGCAGTTCTTC

d_gene: .
abundance: .
j_gene: TRBJ1-2
v_gene: TRBV19
len: 13
CDR3aa: CASSIPQNYGYTF
CDR3nt: TGTGCCAGTAGTATCCCACAGAACTATGGCTACACCTTC

d_gene: .
abundance: once
j_gene: TRBJ1-1
v_gene: TRBV2
len: 12
CDR3aa: CASRVDRGRAFF
CDR3nt: TGTGCCAGCAGGGTGGACAGAGGCAGAGCTTTCTTT

d_gene: TRBD1
abundance: .
j_gene: TRBJ1-2
v_gene: TRBV29-1
len: 12
CDR3aa: CSVSDRGDGYTF
CDR3nt: TGCAGCGTCTCCGACAGGGGGGATGGCTACACCTTC

d_gene: TRBD1
abundance: .
j_gene: TRBJ1-2
v_gene: TRBV29-1
len: 12
CDR3aa: CSARTGNYGYTF
CDR3nt: TGCAGCGCCCGGACAGGGAATTATGGCTACACCTTC

d_gene: .
abundance: few
j_gene: TRBJ2-7
v_gene: TRBV11-2
len: 11
CDR3aa: CASSRQVEQYF
CDR3nt: TGTGCCAGCAGCCGCCAGGTCGAGCAGTACTTC

d_gene: TRBD1
abundance: .
j_gene: TRBJ1-2
v_gene: TRBV5-4
len: 14
CDR3aa: CASSWGGQEYGYTF
CDR3nt: TGTGCCAGCAGCTGGGGGGGACAGGAGTATGGCTACACCTTC

d_gene: .
abundance: .
j_gene: TRBJ2-5
v_gene: TRBV4-3
len: 17
CDR3aa: CASSQDPAPGQQETQYF
CDR3nt: TGCGCCAGCAGCCAAGATCCAGCGCCGGGACAACAAGAGACCCAGTACTTC

d_gene: .
abundance: .
j_gene: TRBJ2-3
v_gene: TRBV7-8
len: 15
CDR3aa: CASRKITGSTDTQYF
CDR3nt: TGTGCCAGCAGGAAAATTACAGGGAGCACAGATACGCAGTATTTT

d_gene: TRBD1
abundance: few
j_gene: TRBJ1-1
v_gene: TRBV6-5
len: 15
CDR3aa: CASSLQGAMNTEAFF
CDR3nt: TGTGCCAGCAGTTTACAGGGGGCGATGAACACTGAAGCTTTCTTT

d_gene: .
abundance: .
j_gene: TRBJ1-2
v_gene: TRBV5-1
len: 16
CDR3aa: CASRGTGQGPKYGYTF
CDR3nt: TGCGCCAGCAGGGGGACCGGGCAGGGGCCAAAGTATGGCTACACCTTC

d_gene: TRBD1
abundance: .
j_gene: TRBJ2-6
v_gene: TRBV19
len: 14
CDR3aa: CASLQGAGANVLTF
CDR3nt: TGTGCCAGTTTACAGGGGGCTGGGGCCAACGTCCTGACTTTC

d_gene: TRBD1
abundance: .
j_gene: TRBJ1-5
v_gene: TRBV5-8
len: 16
CDR3aa: CASSWGDRGLDQPQHF
CDR3nt: TGTGCCAGCAGCTGGGGGGACAGGGGGTTGGATCAGCCCCAGCATTTT

d_gene: TRBD1
abundance: .
j_gene: TRBJ2-7
v_gene: TRBV4-1
len: 15
CDR3aa: CASSKDRDRGNEQYF
CDR3nt: TGCGCCAGCAGCAAGGACCGGGACAGGGGAAACGAGCAGTACTTC

d_gene: .
abundance: once
j_gene: TRBJ1-2
v_gene: TRBV7-2
len: 15
CDR3aa: CARGRGGYVHYGYTF
CDR3nt: TGTGCCAGGGGGAGGGGGGGGTATGTCCACTATGGCTACACCTTC

d_gene: TRBD1
abundance: few
j_gene: TRBJ1-5
v_gene: TRBV2
len: 14
CDR3aa: CASTGGTGYSSQHF
CDR3nt: TGTGCCAGCACCGGAGGGACAGGCTATTCCTCCCAGCATTTT

d_gene: TRBD1
abundance: .
j_gene: TRBJ2-1
v_gene: TRBV6-6
len: 15
CDR3aa: CASSYGTGPSNEQFF
CDR3nt: TGTGCCAGCAGTTACGGGACAGGGCCATCCAATGAGCAGTTCTTC

d_gene: .
abundance: .
j_gene: TRBJ1-4
v_gene: TRBV5-8
len: 16
CDR3aa: CASSPLLGTRNEKLFF
CDR3nt: TGTGCCAGCAGCCCTCTTCTCGGGACAAGGAATGAAAAACTGTTTTTT

d_gene: .
abundance: once
j_gene: TRBJ2-6
v_gene: TRBV19
len: 14
CDR3aa: CASRGVTGANVLTF
CDR3nt: TGTGCCAGTAGAGGGGTCACTGGGGCCAACGTCCTGACTTTC

d_gene: .
abundance: once
j_gene: TRBJ2-7
v_gene: TRBV5-1
len: 13
CDR3aa: CASSRGRAEEQYF
CDR3nt: TGCGCCAGCAGCAGGGGAAGGGCTGAAGAGCAGTACTTC

d_gene: TRBD1
abundance: .
j_gene: TRBJ2-1
v_gene: TRBV5-1
len: 15
CDR3aa: CASSLQGNSYNEQFF
CDR3nt: TGCGCCAGCAGCTTACAGGGGAACTCCTACAATGAGCAGTTCTTC

d_gene: .
abundance: .
j_gene: TRBJ2-2
v_gene: TRBV2
len: 16
CDR3aa: CASRRGVGSFPGELFF
CDR3nt: TGTGCCAGCAGGAGAGGGGTCGGGAGTTTTCCCGGGGAGCTGTTTTTT

d_gene: TRBD1
abundance: .
j_gene: TRBJ1-1
v_gene: TRBV18
len: 16
CDR3aa: CASSTDRGLKNTEAFF
CDR3nt: TGTGCCAGCTCAACCGACAGGGGGCTTAAAAACACTGAAGCTTTCTTT

d_gene: TRBD1
abundance: .
j_gene: TRBJ1-2
v_gene: TRBV29-1
len: 12
CDR3aa: CSGGTELYGYTF
CDR3nt: TGCAGCGGGGGGACAGAACTCTATGGCTACACCTTC

d_gene: TRBD1
abundance: .
j_gene: TRBJ1-6
v_gene: TRBV5-6
len: 14
CDR3aa: CASSSGQGWSPLHF
CDR3nt: TGTGCCAGCAGCTCCGGACAGGGCTGGTCACCCCTCCACTTT

d_gene: .
abundance: .
j_gene: TRBJ2-2
v_gene: TRBV11-3
len: 14
CDR3aa: CASSPPGNTGELFF
CDR3nt: TGTGCCAGCAGCCCCCCCGGGAACACCGGGGAGCTGTTTTTT

d_gene: TRBD1
abundance: .
j_gene: TRBJ1-5
v_gene: TRBV19
len: 15
CDR3aa: CASSLEGTGDQPQHF
CDR3nt: TGTGCCAGTAGTCTGGAGGGGACAGGGGATCAGCCCCAGCATTTT

d_gene: TRBD2
abundance: .
j_gene: TRBJ2-1
v_gene: TRBV10-3
len: 15
CDR3aa: CAIRDSGGLYNEQFF
CDR3nt: TGTGCCATCAGGGATAGCGGGGGGCTATACAATGAGCAGTTCTTC

d_gene: .
abundance: .
j_gene: TRBJ1-6
v_gene: TRBV18
len: 15
CDR3aa: CASSPQSSYNSPLHF
CDR3nt: TGTGCCAGCTCACCACAGAGCTCCTATAATTCACCCCTCCACTTT

d_gene: .
abundance: .
j_gene: TRBJ2-7
v_gene: TRBV5-6
len: 15
CDR3aa: CASSFGPTETYEQYF
CDR3nt: TGTGCCAGCAGTTTCGGGCCGACAGAGACCTACGAGCAGTACTTC

d_gene: .
abundance: .
j_gene: TRBJ1-2
v_gene: TRBV7-9
len: 14
CDR3aa: CASSLGDTIYGYTF
CDR3nt: TGTGCCAGCAGCTTAGGAGACACGATCTATGGCTACACCTTC

d_gene: TRBD1
abundance: .
j_gene: TRBJ1-6
v_gene: TRBV28
len: 16
CDR3aa: CASLNDRGPYNSPLHF
CDR3nt: TGTGCCAGTCTCAACGACAGGGGGCCCTATAATTCACCCCTCCACTTT

d_gene: .
abundance: .
j_gene: TRBJ1-3
v_gene: TRBV9
len: 18
CDR3aa: CASSVALIQGTKGNTIYF
CDR3nt: TGTGCCAGCAGCGTAGCACTTATACAGGGAACAAAAGGAAACACCATATATTTT

d_gene: TRBD1
abundance: .
j_gene: TRBJ1-1
v_gene: TRBV19
len: 18
CDR3aa: CASSMRSRGSSLKTEAFF
CDR3nt: TGTGCCAGTAGTATGAGGTCCAGGGGGAGTAGTCTGAAGACTGAAGCTTTCTTT

d_gene: .
abundance: .
j_gene: TRBJ1-1
v_gene: TRBV18
len: 15
CDR3aa: CASSPLGQANTEAFF
CDR3nt: TGTGCCAGCTCACCACTGGGACAAGCGAACACTGAAGCTTTCTTT

d_gene: .
abundance: medium-sized
j_gene: TRBJ2-7
v_gene: TRBV28
len: 12
CDR3aa: CASSFTGREQYF
CDR3nt: TGTGCCAGCAGTTTTACAGGGCGCGAGCAGTACTTC

d_gene: TRBD2
abundance: .
j_gene: TRBJ2-1
v_gene: TRBV7-9
len: 16
CDR3aa: CASSSWGTSGEAEQFF
CDR3nt: TGTGCCAGCAGCTCCTGGGGTACTAGCGGGGAAGCTGAGCAGTTCTTC

d_gene: .
abundance: once
j_gene: TRBJ1-5
v_gene: TRBV10-1
len: 13
CDR3aa: CASSLSHGQPQHF
CDR3nt: TGCGCCAGCAGTTTGAGTCATGGTCAGCCCCAGCATTTT

d_gene: TRBD1
abundance: .
j_gene: TRBJ2-3
v_gene: TRBV2
len: 15
CDR3aa: CASSPGQGRTDTQYF
CDR3nt: TGTGCCAGCAGTCCGGGACAGGGTCGCACAGATACGCAGTATTTT

d_gene: .
abundance: .
j_gene: TRBJ1-5
v_gene: TRBV30
len: 13
CDR3aa: CAWSDRGNQPQHF
CDR3nt: TGTGCCTGGAGTGACCGGGGAAATCAGCCCCAGCATTTT

d_gene: .
abundance: .
j_gene: TRBJ2-7
v_gene: TRBV5-4
len: 16
CDR3aa: CASSSPQGPVGYEQYF
CDR3nt: TGTGCCAGCAGCTCGCCACAGGGTCCTGTGGGCTACGAGCAGTACTTC

d_gene: TRBD1
abundance: .
j_gene: TRBJ1-2
v_gene: TRBV10-3
len: 16
CDR3aa: CAISDPFAGTGVGYTF
CDR3nt: TGTGCCATCAGTGACCCCTTCGCCGGGACAGGGGTCGGCTACACCTTC

d_gene: .
abundance: .
j_gene: TRBJ2-5
v_gene: TRBV29-1
len: 15
CDR3aa: CSVERTRRTQETQYF
CDR3nt: TGCAGCGTTGAGAGAACGAGACGGACACAAGAGACCCAGTACTTC

d_gene: .
abundance: once
j_gene: TRBJ2-7
v_gene: TRBV30
len: 12
CDR3aa: CAWSSYANEQYF
CDR3nt: TGTGCCTGGAGTAGTTACGCGAACGAGCAGTACTTC

d_gene: TRBD1
abundance: .
j_gene: TRBJ2-1
v_gene: TRBV5-4
len: 15
CDR3aa: CASSFAGTAYNEQFF
CDR3nt: TGTGCCAGCAGCTTCGCCGGGACAGCCTACAATGAGCAGTTCTTC

d_gene: TRBD2
abundance: .
j_gene: TRBJ2-6
v_gene: TRBV28
len: 13
CDR3aa: CAGRDSGANVLTF
CDR3nt: TGTGCCGGGAGGGACTCTGGGGCCAACGTCCTGACTTTC

d_gene: .
abundance: .
j_gene: TRBJ2-2
v_gene: TRBV18
len: 12
CDR3aa: CASSPVSGELFF
CDR3nt: TGTGCCAGCTCACCGGTCAGCGGGGAGCTGTTTTTT

d_gene: .
abundance: .
j_gene: TRBJ2-5
v_gene: TRBV29-1
len: 14
CDR3aa: CSAGWFQFQETQYF
CDR3nt: TGCAGCGCGGGATGGTTCCAATTCCAAGAGACCCAGTACTTC

d_gene: .
abundance: .
j_gene: TRBJ1-5
v_gene: TRBV27
len: 13
CDR3aa: CASSFDRERPQHF
CDR3nt: TGTGCCAGCAGTTTTGACCGGGAGAGGCCCCAGCATTTT

d_gene: .
abundance: .
j_gene: TRBJ2-7
v_gene: TRBV7-9
len: 13
CDR3aa: CASRATGQGEQYF
CDR3nt: TGTGCCAGCCGCGCGACAGGTCAGGGCGAGCAGTACTTC

d_gene: .
abundance: .
j_gene: TRBJ2-2
v_gene: TRBV29-1
len: 13
CDR3aa: CSVGQADTGELFF
CDR3nt: TGCAGCGTTGGACAGGCGGACACCGGGGAGCTGTTTTTT

d_gene: TRBD1
abundance: .
j_gene: TRBJ2-7
v_gene: TRBV29-1
len: 12
CDR3aa: CSAGTGSYEQYF
CDR3nt: TGCAGCGCTGGGACAGGGAGTTACGAGCAGTACTTC

d_gene: TRBD1
abundance: .
j_gene: TRBJ2-3
v_gene: TRBV14
len: 16
CDR3aa: CASSQGPGQGEYTQYF
CDR3nt: TGTGCCAGCAGCCAAGGACCGGGACAGGGTGAATATACGCAGTATTTT

d_gene: TRBD1
abundance: .
j_gene: TRBJ2-5
v_gene: TRBV7-2
len: 14
CDR3aa: CASSKVGTGKTQYF
CDR3nt: TGTGCCAGCAGCAAAGTTGGGACAGGGAAGACCCAGTACTTC

d_gene: .
abundance: .
j_gene: TRBJ2-5
v_gene: TRBV5-4
len: 13
CDR3aa: CASSFRVQETQYF
CDR3nt: TGTGCCAGCAGCTTCAGGGTCCAAGAGACCCAGTACTTC

d_gene: .
abundance: .
j_gene: TRBJ2-5
v_gene: TRBV12-1
len: 16
CDR3aa: CASSILKRGGIETQYF
CDR3nt: TGTGCCAGCAGCATACTAAAACGGGGGGGAATCGAGACCCAGTACTTC